This T cell receptor beta chain emerged from a study of blood T cell repertoires in COVID-19. Background on the study: Collection of acute and convalescent COVID-19 samples took place in the United States, Italy and Spain.

This clone occurred a few times. Under the authors' procedure: Estimation of nucleated cell counts was performed using reference gene primer amplification. The protocol was immunoSEQ multiplex PCR, while the TCRdb copy is restricted to in-frame clones and leaves out a portion. V, J and clone size reflect that table, while D and trimming were determined from the DNA. The repertoire holds 120,000 to 150,000 clones, with about four fifths as singletons. V was pared by 2 bases and J by 6 bases, with 9 bases of the junction left unmatched. This CDR3 has 15 residues. Germline values: CDR1 SGHTA, CDR2 FQGTGA.

The chain employs TRBV7-3 and TRBJ2-5; TRBD2 aligns across 7 bases. Input material: peripheral blood. The receptor's source is a human donor in a cohort sampled during active COVID-19. CDR3 in DNA: TGTGCCAGCAGCTTAGTGGCGGGGAGGGAACAGACCCAGTACTTC. This codes for CASSLVAGREQTQYF.